This TCR beta chain was recovered during a study of blood T cell repertoires in COVID-19. Study background: Some COVID-19 samples were acute and others convalescent; all came from the United States, Italy and Spain. Sources were T cells, B-cell-depleted T cells, or PBMCs; the material itself was cDNA or gDNA.

This clone was seen only once. With 7 bases removed from V and 4 bases from J, the gap between germline ends came to 13 bases. Per the germline V gene, CDR1 is SNHLY and CDR2 is FYNNEI. The CDR3 totals 13 residues. Original data processing: Amplifying reference gene primers gave estimates of nucleated cell counts. Only in-frame clones appear in the TCRdb table, and some are missing; sequencing was by immunoSEQ multiplex PCR. That table furnishes V, J and clone size, whereas the DNA furnished D and trimming. Seen here are about 260,000 clones, 88% observed once, and the top ten hold approximately 10%. One Seattle source followed patients from active infection through their disease course.

This sequence originates from a woman aged 25 to 39 with COVID-19, enrolled during active disease. The sequenced material came from peripheral blood. V and J are TRBV2 and TRBJ1-2, with TRBD1 as a possible D gene (5 bases). CDR3 residues: CASIGDSFYGYTF. The CDR3 nucleotides are TGTGCCAGCATTGGTGACAGCTTCTATGGCTACACCTTC.